Listed here are 15 T cell receptor beta chains from one sample, sequenced in a study of metastatic and nonmetastatic thyroid tumors. TCRdb re-called clones via MiXCR from the PCR reads. In the table there are about 26,000 clones, about 16% of which are singletons. All patients reached thyroid surgery having received no treatment beforehand. What was sequenced was blood. These receptors came from a female donor with papillary thyroid cancer or a benign thyroid nodule (not recorded which). Some clones in this sample may be carry-over from other donors' samples.

This clone has ten or more counts. One base away lies a much larger clone, so this may be a sequencing read error. V gene TRBV2 combines with J gene TRBJ2-3, with 15 bases aligning to TRBD2. Germline V gene lookup returns CDR1 SNHLY and CDR2 FYNNEI. This CDR3 contains 19 residues. V lost 4 bases and J lost 1; bases outside the gene matches: 9. The CDR3 bases are TGTGCCAGCAGTGGGACTAGCGGGAGGGGCCCATGGCGCACAGATACGCAGTATTTT. Its translation: CASSGTSGRGPWRTDTQYF.

The chain carries TRBV4-2 and TRBJ1-6; D unclear. Germline-derived CDR1 and CDR2 are LGHNA and YNFKEQ. Trimming removed 4 bases from V and 10 bases from J, with 14 bases in between. This CDR3 region has 14 residues. This CDR3 is CASSPRVTPSPLHF. In DNA form, the CDR3 reads TGTGCCAGCAGCCCCCGGGTCACCCCGTCACCCCTCCACTTT.

This clone was observed at least ten times. The V gene is TRBV4-2, the J gene TRBJ2-4, with 10 bases fitting TRBD2. V lost 3 bases, J lost 7 bases, and 9 bases stayed unmatched. This CDR3 has 16 amino acids. Germline V gene sequence: CDR1 LGHNA, CDR2 YNFKEQ. The CDR3, as DNA: TGTGCCAGCAGCCAGGGTAGCGGGAGGATGGGGAACATTCAGTACTTC. Encoded protein: CASSQGSGRMGNIQYF.

With respect to this clone: At one boundary the junction diverges from the germline segment, which might be a read error. The chain combines TRBV28 with TRBJ1-5; a possible D gene is TRBD1 (6 bases). The CDR3 is made up of 11 amino acids. The germline V gene has CDR1 MDHEN and CDR2 SYDVKM. CDR3 in amino acids: CASSSGQPQQF. In nucleotides, the CDR3 is TGTGCCAGCAGTTCAGGACAGCCGCAGCAATTT. The full variable domain, in which reference TRBV28 and TRBJ1-5 provide the parts outside the CDR3, is DVKVTQSSRYLVKRTGEKVFLECVQDMDHENMFWYRQDPGLGLRLIYFSYDVKMKEKGDIPEGYSVSREKKERFSLILESASTNQTSMYLCASSSGQPQQFGDGTRLSIL.

In this sample, this clone turned up many times. Different DNA sequences within this sample yield the same CDR3. V usage is TRBV11-2 and J usage is TRBJ1-1; no definite D call. V lost 5 bases, J lost 1 base, and 14 bases lay in between. Germline loops: CDR1 SGHAT, CDR2 FQNNGV. CDR3 length: 15 amino acids. The CDR3 region has the DNA TGTGCCAGCAGCCCCCCTACCCCCAAGAACACTGAAGCTTTCTTT. Translation gives CASSPPTPKNTEAFF.

The chain is built from TRBV28 and TRBJ1-2; the D gene is possibly TRBD1 (6 bases). The CDR3 covers 16 residues. The germline gives CDR1 MDHEN, CDR2 SYDVKM. V dropped 7 bases and J dropped 4 bases, with 22 bases sitting between them. CDR3 nucleotide sequence: TGTGCCAGCATTGTACCAGGGGACCCTACTTCCTATGGCTACACCTTC. It yields the protein CASIVPGDPTSYGYTF.

This clone has ten or more counts. The rearrangement joins TRBV9 to TRBJ2-2; possible D gene TRBD2, 6 bases. Trimming removed 0 bases from V and 5 bases from J, with 14 bases in between. This CDR3 spans 16 amino acids. CDR1 SGDLS and CDR2 YYNGEE come from the germline V gene. CDR3: CASSVVGSGGTGELFF. The CDR3 DNA follows: TGTGCCAGCAGCGTAGTCGGTAGCGGAGGAACCGGGGAGCTGTTTTTT.

This clone came up many times. This chain joins TRBV10-3 and TRBJ2-1; tentatively, D is TRBD2 (5 bases). CDR3 length: 16 residues. Germline CDR1 reads ENHRY; CDR2 reads SYGVKD. With 0 bases removed from V and 2 bases from J, the gap between germline ends came to 11 bases. The DNA of the CDR3 is TGTGCCATCAGTGAGTCGGAGACTACCACCTACAATGAGCAGTTCTTC. It yields the protein CAISESETTTYNEQFF.

The V call is TRBV13, the J call TRBJ2-7; 7 bases fit TRBD2. Germline values: CDR1 PRHDT, CDR2 FYEKMQ (reference sequence). The J segment lost 6 bases and the V segment lost 8 bases, leaving 13 bases of the junction unmatched. There are 14 residues in the CDR3. DNA for the CDR3: TGTGCCAGCGGCATAAGGGAGGGGAGTTTCGAGCAGTACTTC. Translation gives CASGIREGSFEQYF. The whole variable domain, filled in from reference TRBV13 and TRBJ2-7, reads AAGVIQSPRHLIKEKRETATLKCYPIPRHDTVYWYQQGPGQDPQFLISFYEKMQSDKGSIPDRFSAQQFSDYHSELNMSSLELGDSALYFCASGIREGSFEQYFGPGTRLTVT.

The V gene is TRBV4-1, the J gene TRBJ2-5, with 8 bases aligning to TRBD1. Germline CDR1 is MGHRA and CDR2 is YSYEKL. There are 14 residues in the CDR3. Germline trimming cut 3 bases from V and 7 bases from J; bases unmatched to any gene: 7. The CDR3 region is CASSHVGQGGTQYF. The CDR3 bases are TGCGCCAGCAGCCATGTCGGACAGGGAGGGACCCAGTACTTC.

This clone occurred many times. The chain carries TRBV6-2 or TRBV6-3 and TRBJ2-2; 13 bases are shared with TRBD2. Germline values: CDR1 MNHEY, CDR2 SVGEGT. Unmatched junction bases numbered 6, after V lost 6 bases and J lost 5 bases. This CDR3 has 16 amino acids. The CDR3 reads CASSTRTSGRTGELFF. Written as DNA, the CDR3 is TGTGCCAGCAGCACTAGGACTAGCGGGAGAACCGGGGAGCTGTTTTTT.

There are many counts of this clone. This chain joins TRBV25-1 and TRBJ1-2, with a tentative D call TRBD1 (5 bases). This CDR3 is built from 15 residues. V dropped 0 bases and J dropped 2 bases, with 10 bases sitting between them. The germline V gene encodes CDR1 MGHDK and CDR2 SYGVNS. CDR3 in DNA: TGTGCCAGCAGTGAATATGGGCAGGGAAACTATGGCTACACCTTC. Its protein product is CASSEYGQGNYGYTF.

This clone has a count of ten or more. This chain links TRBV7-6 with TRBJ2-7; TRBD1 is a possible D gene (6 bases). Between the trimmed V and J ends, which lost 5 bases and 1 base, there was a span of 9 bases. The CDR3 covers 13 residues. CDR1 and CDR2 from the germline V gene are SGHVS and FNYEAQ. CDR3 loop: CASSPGQSYEQYF. As DNA, the CDR3 is TGTGCCAGCAGCCCAGGACAGTCCTACGAGCAGTACTTC.

This clone was recorded at least ten times. V usage is TRBV3-1 and J usage is TRBJ2-7; 8 nucleotides align to TRBD2. V shed 1 base, J shed 3 bases, and the junction held 5 bases outside the gene matches. Per the germline V gene, CDR1 is LGHDT and CDR2 is YNNKEL (reference sequence). This CDR3 has 15 amino acids. CDR3 region: CASSQGFSGVYEQYF. As DNA, the CDR3 is TGTGCCAGCAGCCAAGGATTTAGCGGGGTCTACGAGCAGTACTTC.

The chain combines TRBV27 with TRBJ1-2; 7 bases are a match to TRBD1. Germline V gene data show CDR1 as MNHEY and CDR2 as SMNVEV (reference sequence). This CDR3 has 20 amino acids. Trimming removed 0 bases from V and 5 bases from J; junction bases left unmatched: 21. As DNA, the CDR3 is TGTGCCAGCAGTTTATCGGGGTCGTGGGCGGGGACAGATTTGGGATATGGCTACACCTTC. It is translated as CASSLSGSWAGTDLGYGYTF.